These T cell receptor beta chains were read from a single sample in a study of blood T cell repertoires in COVID-19. Assay: immunoSEQ multiplex PCR; the TCRdb copy retains only in-frame clones and omits some. Of 95,000 to 150,000 clones in the sample, about 79% were seen once. Specimen: peripheral blood. Receptors originate from a man in his 70s with acute or convalescent COVID-19. Both conserved end residues are trimmed from each CDR3.

>TRBV6-5|TRBJ2-7
LAGANYEQY
>TRBV18|TRBJ2-2
ASSPRQGNTGELF
>TRBV19|TRBJ1-2
ASNPDRTDNYGYT
>TRBV24-1|TRBJ2-3
ATSDQPRTSGGFDTQY
>TRBV10-3|TRBJ1-1
ATDPGQGFGAEAF
>TRBV7-9|TRBJ2-7
ASSTRTGQFTYEQY
>TRBV4-3|TRBJ1-2
ASSQVGGPGYT
>TRBV7-9|TRBJ1-2
ASSLEGGVNYGYT
>TRBV30|TRBJ1-5
AWKEAGTGLKQPQH
>TRBV11-2|TRBJ2-3
ASSTRTGVTDTQY
>TRBV7-6|TRBJ2-7
ASSLSQGPSYEQY
>TRBV30|TRBJ1-4
AWKGGSEKLF
>TRBV19|TRBJ2-3
ASTDRVSTDTQY
>TRBV6-5|TRBJ2-3
ASSPTGVNTDTQY
>TRBV24-1|TRBJ1-5
ATSDWTGGSQPQH
>TRBV3-1/TRBV3-2|TRBJ1-5
ASEAGGGNQPQH
>TRBV15|TRBJ2-2
ATSRNRVGELF
>TRBV4-3|TRBJ2-1
ASSLQGHVHEQF
>TRBV3-1/TRBV3-2|TRBJ1-1
ASSQLTGGNTEAF
>TRBV2|TRBJ1-4
ASRSGTENEKLF
>TRBV2|TRBJ1-2
ASKMTPIGGYT
>TRBV15|TRBJ1-3
ATSRDGTGARGNTIY
>TRBV19|TRBJ1-2
ASSIAGGFNYGYT
>TRBV2|TRBJ2-1
ASWGGESSYNEQF
>TRBV4-1|TRBJ2-2
ASSLRLAGNTGELF
>TRBV19|TRBJ1-2
ASSSGSTDYGYT
>TRBV5-1|TRBJ2-5
ASTRLAGAGETQY
>TRBV10-3|TRBJ2-3
AISEGLAGGHRTDTQY
>TRBV7-2|TRBJ1-2
ASSLTDRDYGYT
>TRBV5-5|TRBJ1-4
ASSSTWDNGEKLF
>TRBV5-1|TRBJ2-6
ASSLSGTPYSGANVLT
>TRBV7-9|TRBJ1-6
ASSLIQPQGTSPLH
>TRBV6-2/TRBV6-3|TRBJ2-2
ASSYFRGELF
>TRBV7-3|TRBJ2-1
ASSLVLAGGPDTYNEQF
>TRBV2|TRBJ1-3
ASSVQGTGNTIY
>TRBV12-2|TRBJ2-7
ASRRPGYEQY
>TRBV12-5|TRBJ1-6
ASGLPTGGYSPLH
>TRBV18|TRBJ1-1
ASSAEQVMNTEAF
>TRBV4-2|TRBJ1-2
ASSQGQADLYNYGYT
>TRBV19|TRBJ2-1
ASSPWTGRTHNEQF
>TRBV9|TRBJ2-7
ASSGSRDRGLYEQY
>TRBV6-6|TRBJ2-7
ASSTKASYEQY
>TRBV5-1|TRBJ2-2
ASSLRPSGLTGELF
>TRBV2|TRBJ1-2
ASSEFGTGLGYT